The clone carrying this T cell receptor beta chain was observed a few times. Its antigen remains unknown. This specimen belongs to a study of vaccination and CD4 T cells after COVID-19. The treatment was: roughly 11-day PBMC culture with coronavirus spike peptide pools or control peptides (ViraFEST assay). From germline, CDR1 is DFQATT and CDR2 SNEGSKA (reference sequence). This CDR3 contains 14 residues. The V segment lost 0 bases and the J segment 7 bases; nucleotides outside the gene matches: 6. Sequencing of the DNA from cultured CD4+ T cells was carried out with the Oncomine TCR Beta short-read assay. TCRdb independently ran MiXCR on the PCR reads; one entry per CDR3 protein. The sample yields fewer than 13,000 distinct CDR3 sequences, almost 65% seen once.

V and J are TRBV20-1 and TRBJ2-1; 7 bases match TRBD2. The specimen was CD4+ T cells from blood, cultured in vitro. This TCR derives from a human donor who had recovered from COVID-19. CDR3 DNA: TGCAGTGCTAGAGAGGGGGGGAGTGGAAATGAGCAGTTCTTC. Translation: CSAREGGSGNEQFF.